This T cell receptor beta chain was retrieved from a study of shared clonotypes between healthy human individuals. Authors' data handling: In the immunoSEQ data, sequences were junction-only and lacked quality scores, so filtering differed. Assay: immunoSEQ multiplex PCR; the TCRdb copy retains only in-frame clones and omits some. The V and J calls and clone size come from that table; D and trimming were worked out from the DNA. The profile covers hundreds of thousands of clones, with about 80% appearing a single time and approximately 12% taken by the ten largest. The CDR3 loop spans 15 amino acids. V shed 6 bases and J 5 bases; nucleotides not matched to a gene: 12. CDR1 is MNHNS and CDR2 is SASEGT in the germline V gene.

The sequence derives from a woman between 40 and 55 years old in good health. Some clones in this sample may be carry-over from other donors' samples. What was sequenced was PBMCs. The V call is TRBV6-1, the J call TRBJ1-1; TRBD1 aligns across 7 bases. As DNA, the CDR3 is TGTGCCAGCAGAGGAAACCGACAGGGATGGACTGAAGCTTTCTTT. Amino acids: CASRGNRQGWTEAFF.